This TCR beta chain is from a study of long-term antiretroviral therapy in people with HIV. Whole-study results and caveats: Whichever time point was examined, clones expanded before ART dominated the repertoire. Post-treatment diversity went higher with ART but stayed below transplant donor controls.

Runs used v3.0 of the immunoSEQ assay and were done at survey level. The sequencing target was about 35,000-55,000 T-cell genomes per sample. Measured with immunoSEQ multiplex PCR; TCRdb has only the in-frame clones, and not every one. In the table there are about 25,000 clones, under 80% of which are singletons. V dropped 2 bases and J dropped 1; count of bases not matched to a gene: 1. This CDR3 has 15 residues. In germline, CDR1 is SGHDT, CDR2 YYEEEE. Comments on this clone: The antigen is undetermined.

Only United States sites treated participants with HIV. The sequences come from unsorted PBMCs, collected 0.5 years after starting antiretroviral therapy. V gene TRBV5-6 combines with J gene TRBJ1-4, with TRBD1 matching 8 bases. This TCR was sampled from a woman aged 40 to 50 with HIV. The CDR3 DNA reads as TGTGCCAGCAGCTTCAGGGGGCGAACTAATGAAAAACTGTTTTTT. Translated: CASSFRGRTNEKLFF.